The entry below gives a single T cell receptor (beta chain) sequence along with its context. Profiling relied on immunoSEQ multiplex PCR, and the TCRdb table lists in-frame clones only, not all of them. The profile shows some 130,000 clones, 85% to 95% of them singletons. The entry originates in a study of OX40 agonist ivuxolimab in advanced cancers. Overall study: Patients with prior anti-PD-1, anti-PD-L1 or anti-CTLA-4 therapy were eligible; approximately 40% had some.

V was pared by 3 bases and J by 9 bases, with 6 bases of the junction left unmatched. This CDR3 is 14 amino acids long. From germline, CDR1 is SGHNT and CDR2 YENEEA. The sequence was obtained from an adult with an advanced solid tumor such as melanoma, head and neck, liver or kidney cancer. The material was CD4+ or CD8+ T cells sorted from blood, obtained in a trial of the OX40 agonist ivuxolimab. The rearrangement joins TRBV11-3 to TRBJ2-1, with 9 bases matching TRBD1. CDR3: CASSFRQGEGEQFF. In DNA form, the CDR3 reads TGTGCCAGCAGCTTTAGACAGGGGGAGGGTGAGCAGTTCTTC.